Listed below are T cell receptor beta chains from one sample, sequenced in a study of blood T cell repertoires in COVID-19. Produced via immunoSEQ multiplex PCR; TCRdb's table is partial and in-frame only. The data show fewer than 350,000 clones, roughly 91% seen once. The sequencing sample was made of PBMCs or T cells enriched from blood (not recorded which). The source is a woman aged 40 to 50 with acute COVID-19. Each CDR3 is given with its conserved first and last residue. The D gene is left open where the match is weak. Size values are once, few and many counts, or a class for expanded clones, and some rows have none.

DNA: TGCGCCAGCAGCTACAGCGGGGGTTCCTACGAGCAGTACTTC; CDR3: CASSYSGGSYEQYF; J: TRBJ2-7; V: TRBV5-1; size: -; D: TRBD2
DNA: TGTGCCTGGAGGAGGATCGGGGCGGGAGGCTACGAGCAGTACTTC; CDR3: CAWRRIGAGGYEQYF; J: TRBJ2-7; V: TRBV30; size: -; D: TRBD2
DNA: TGTGCCAGTAGTAGTATAACCGGGACAGGGAATTTGCACGAGCAGTACTTC; CDR3: CASSSITGTGNLHEQYF; J: TRBJ2-7; V: TRBV19; size: -; D: TRBD1
DNA: TGTGCCATCAGTGCGGGGGACAGGGCTAGCCAGACCCAGTACTTC; CDR3: CAISAGDRASQTQYF; J: TRBJ2-5; V: TRBV10-3; size: -; D: TRBD1
DNA: TGCGCCAGCAGCCCCCGACAGGGGGATACGCAGTATTTT; CDR3: CASSPRQGDTQYF; J: TRBJ2-3; V: TRBV4-1; size: -; D: TRBD1
DNA: TGTGCCAGTAGTATAGTGGCCAACACTGAAGCTTTCTTT; CDR3: CASSIVANTEAFF; J: TRBJ1-1; V: TRBV19; size: -; D: -
DNA: TGTGCCACCGCAAACAGGGGGCAACGCACTGAAGCTTTCTTT; CDR3: CATANRGQRTEAFF; J: TRBJ1-1; V: TRBV19; size: -; D: TRBD1
DNA: TGTGCCAGCAGAGGACAGGGAGGGATTTCTGGTGAAGCTTTCTTT; CDR3: CASRGQGGISGEAFF; J: TRBJ1-1; V: TRBV28; size: -; D: TRBD1
DNA: TGTGCCAGCAGCCAAACAGAGGGGGCCAACGTCCTGACTTTC; CDR3: CASSQTEGANVLTF; J: TRBJ2-6; V: TRBV7-9; size: few; D: -
DNA: TGTGCCAGCAGCTTAGTCGCGGAGACCCAGTACTTC; CDR3: CASSLVAETQYF; J: TRBJ2-5; V: TRBV7-2; size: -; D: -
DNA: TGTGCCAGCAGCTTAGTGAGCTGGGGGCCAGATACGCAGTATTTT; CDR3: CASSLVSWGPDTQYF; J: TRBJ2-3; V: TRBV7-2; size: -; D: -
DNA: TGTGCCATCAGCTCCGGGGAGAGAGCCTCTGGAAACACCATATATTTT; CDR3: CAISSGERASGNTIYF; J: TRBJ1-3; V: TRBV10-3; size: few; D: -
DNA: TGTGCCAGCAGTGGAGCCGGGACAGCGGCTGAAAAACTGTTTTTT; CDR3: CASSGAGTAAEKLFF; J: TRBJ1-4; V: TRBV28; size: -; D: TRBD1
DNA: TGTGCCAGCAGCTTAACAAGCGGGGGGGCATTTTCCCCCGAGCAGTACTTC; CDR3: CASSLTSGGAFSPEQYF; J: TRBJ2-7; V: TRBV11-2; size: -; D: TRBD2
DNA: TGTGCCAGCAGTGAGCTAAGAGCTCCAGGAAACACCATATATTTT; CDR3: CASSELRAPGNTIYF; J: TRBJ1-3; V: TRBV6-1; size: -; D: -
DNA: TGTGCTAGTGGTTTGGTACTGGTAGGAGTAAGGGGGCAGCCCCAGCATTTT; CDR3: CASGLVLVGVRGQPQHF; J: TRBJ1-5; V: TRBV12-5; size: -; D: -
DNA: TGCGCCAGCAGCCCCTTTTTTCGGGATCGCGTGAACACTGAAGCTTTCTTT; CDR3: CASSPFFRDRVNTEAFF; J: TRBJ1-1; V: TRBV4-1; size: -; D: -
DNA: TGTGCCAGCAGTGAAGGCGGTAACTATGGCTACACCTTC; CDR3: CASSEGGNYGYTF; J: TRBJ1-2; V: TRBV6-1; size: -; D: -
DNA: TGTGCCAGCAGTGAAGCAGGGACAGGGAGGCACGAGCAGTACTTC; CDR3: CASSEAGTGRHEQYF; J: TRBJ2-7; V: TRBV6-1; size: -; D: TRBD1
DNA: TGTGCCAGCTCAACCGGGACAGGGACTTCACCCCTCCACTTT; CDR3: CASSTGTGTSPLHF; J: TRBJ1-6; V: TRBV18; size: once; D: TRBD1
DNA: TGTGCCAGCAGCCCCGGGACAGGGGTAGGTCAGCCCCAGCATTTT; CDR3: CASSPGTGVGQPQHF; J: TRBJ1-5; V: TRBV2; size: -; D: TRBD1
DNA: TGTGCCAGCAGTTACAGCGGGGGGCTTGGGAATGAGCAGTTCTTC; CDR3: CASSYSGGLGNEQFF; J: TRBJ2-1; V: TRBV28; size: -; D: TRBD2
DNA: TGTGCCAGCAGCTTGGTTTCTAGCGGGAGGGGAGATACGCAGTATTTT; CDR3: CASSLVSSGRGDTQYF; J: TRBJ2-3; V: TRBV5-4; size: few; D: TRBD2
DNA: TGTGCCAGCAGCTCGGACAAGGGGGCCTACGAGCAGTACTTC; CDR3: CASSSDKGAYEQYF; J: TRBJ2-7; V: TRBV7-8; size: -; D: -
DNA: TGTGCCACCAGCAGAGGTAGGGGACAGGGGGCTACAGGCAATCAGCCCCAGCATTTT; CDR3: CATSRGRGQGATGNQPQHF; J: TRBJ1-5; V: TRBV15; size: -; D: TRBD1
DNA: TGCGCCAGCAGCGAACTACGATGGAGTGGTGGCTACACCTTC; CDR3: CASSELRWSGGYTF; J: TRBJ1-2; V: TRBV5-1; size: -; D: -
DNA: TGTGCCAGCAACTTCGACAGGGACTATGGCTACACCTTC; CDR3: CASNFDRDYGYTF; J: TRBJ1-2; V: TRBV2; size: -; D: TRBD1
DNA: TGTGCCAGCAGTTTTTACAGGAGCTCCTACAATGAGCAGTTCTTC; CDR3: CASSFYRSSYNEQFF; J: TRBJ2-1; V: TRBV28; size: once; D: -
DNA: TGTGCCAGCAGCTTAGGGACTAGCGGGGGTCAGAATGAGCAGTTCTTC; CDR3: CASSLGTSGGQNEQFF; J: TRBJ2-1; V: TRBV7-2; size: once; D: TRBD2
DNA: TGCGCCAGCAGCCAAGACAGGGCCTCTTCCTACGAGCAGTACTTC; CDR3: CASSQDRASSYEQYF; J: TRBJ2-7; V: TRBV4-1; size: -; D: -
DNA: TGCGCCAGCAGCCCGAAAAATGCCCCCACGGGTGGCTACACCTTC; CDR3: CASSPKNAPTGGYTF; J: TRBJ1-2; V: TRBV5-1; size: -; D: -
DNA: TGTGCCAGCAGCCCAGGGTGGTCGGAGGGTGAAAAACTGTTTTTT; CDR3: CASSPGWSEGEKLFF; J: TRBJ1-4; V: TRBV6-5; size: -; D: -
DNA: TGTGCCAGTAGTATCGGGACTAGTTGGAACAATGAGCAGTTCTTC; CDR3: CASSIGTSWNNEQFF; J: TRBJ2-1; V: TRBV19; size: -; D: TRBD2
DNA: TGTGCCAGCAGTCCTGACAGGAATCAGCCCCAGCATTTT; CDR3: CASSPDRNQPQHF; J: TRBJ1-5; V: TRBV2; size: -; D: -
DNA: TGTGCCAGCAGCGTAGAGGAGGGGAACTATGGCTACACCTTC; CDR3: CASSVEEGNYGYTF; J: TRBJ1-2; V: TRBV9; size: -; D: -
DNA: TGTGCCAGCAGCTTAATGGGGGGACTGACTAATGAAAAACTGTTTTTT; CDR3: CASSLMGGLTNEKLFF; J: TRBJ1-4; V: TRBV7-9; size: -; D: -
DNA: TGTGCCAGCACGGCGTTTGCGGGAGCTGAGCAGTTCTTC; CDR3: CASTAFAGAEQFF; J: TRBJ2-1; V: TRBV19; size: once; D: TRBD2
DNA: TGTGCCAGCCCAGCCGGGACAGGGCCCTACGAGCAGTACTTC; CDR3: CASPAGTGPYEQYF; J: TRBJ2-7; V: TRBV3-1/TRBV3-2; size: -; D: TRBD1
DNA: TGTGCCAGCAGCCCGACTAGCGTCCGAAATGAGCAGTTCTTC; CDR3: CASSPTSVRNEQFF; J: TRBJ2-1; V: TRBV7-3; size: -; D: TRBD2
DNA: TGTGCCAGTAGTATGCGAGGGGGGGAGCTGCGCTATGGCTACACCTTC; CDR3: CASSMRGGELRYGYTF; J: TRBJ1-2; V: TRBV19; size: -; D: -
DNA: TGTGCCAGCAGCTTAGACGGGGGTTCCGGGGAGCTGTTTTTT; CDR3: CASSLDGGSGELFF; J: TRBJ2-2; V: TRBV7-6; size: once; D: -
DNA: TGTGCCAGTAGGACCATAGGAGGAGCTTTCTTT; CDR3: CASRTIGGAFF; J: TRBJ1-1; V: TRBV19; size: once; D: -
DNA: TGTGCCAGCAGCTTAAGGCGGGGGGGCATCACAGATACGCAGTATTTT; CDR3: CASSLRRGGITDTQYF; J: TRBJ2-3; V: TRBV13; size: -; D: TRBD2
DNA: TGTGCCAGCAGTTTATCGGGACAGGGTAGGGGGACTGAAGCTTTCTTT; CDR3: CASSLSGQGRGTEAFF; J: TRBJ1-1; V: TRBV27; size: -; D: TRBD1
DNA: TGTGCCAGTAGTGGGACAGCCGCAACTAATGAAAAACTGTTTTTT; CDR3: CASSGTAATNEKLFF; J: TRBJ1-4; V: TRBV19; size: -; D: TRBD1
DNA: TGTGCCTGGAGTCGCCCTGGACAGAGTCAGCCCCAGCATTTT; CDR3: CAWSRPGQSQPQHF; J: TRBJ1-5; V: TRBV30; size: -; D: -
DNA: TGTGCCAGCAGTTTCTCGGGACAGACCGGAGGGTATGGCTACACCTTC; CDR3: CASSFSGQTGGYGYTF; J: TRBJ1-2; V: TRBV28; size: -; D: TRBD1
DNA: TGTGCCTGGAGTCCCCAGATGGGGACAGGGCTTTACGAGCAGTACTTC; CDR3: CAWSPQMGTGLYEQYF; J: TRBJ2-7; V: TRBV30; size: -; D: TRBD1
DNA: TGCGCCAGCAGCCAAGTCGTAATAGCGGCATCCTACGAGCAGTACTTC; CDR3: CASSQVVIAASYEQYF; J: TRBJ2-7; V: TRBV4-1; size: -; D: -
DNA: TGTGCCAGCACTTCTTCCCCGGATCAGCCCCAGCATTTT; CDR3: CASTSSPDQPQHF; J: TRBJ1-5; V: TRBV6-5; size: -; D: -
DNA: TGTGCCAGCAGTAGGGGGTTAGACAAAAACATTCAGTACTTC; CDR3: CASSRGLDKNIQYF; J: TRBJ2-4; V: TRBV6-5; size: -; D: -
DNA: TGTGCCAGTAGTATCGCAACAGGGCGTAACTATGGCTACACCTTC; CDR3: CASSIATGRNYGYTF; J: TRBJ1-2; V: TRBV19; size: once; D: -
DNA: TGTGCCAGCAGCAATTCCCAGACGGGGGGTGCTGAAGCTTTCTTT; CDR3: CASSNSQTGGAEAFF; J: TRBJ1-1; V: TRBV6-5; size: -; D: -
DNA: TGTGCCAGCAGCTTCGACAAATACAATGAGCAGTTCTTC; CDR3: CASSFDKYNEQFF; J: TRBJ2-1; V: TRBV11-2; size: -; D: -
DNA: TGTGCCAGCACAGGGACAGGGGGAAACGGCTACACCTTC; CDR3: CASTGTGGNGYTF; J: TRBJ1-2; V: TRBV6-5; size: -; D: TRBD1